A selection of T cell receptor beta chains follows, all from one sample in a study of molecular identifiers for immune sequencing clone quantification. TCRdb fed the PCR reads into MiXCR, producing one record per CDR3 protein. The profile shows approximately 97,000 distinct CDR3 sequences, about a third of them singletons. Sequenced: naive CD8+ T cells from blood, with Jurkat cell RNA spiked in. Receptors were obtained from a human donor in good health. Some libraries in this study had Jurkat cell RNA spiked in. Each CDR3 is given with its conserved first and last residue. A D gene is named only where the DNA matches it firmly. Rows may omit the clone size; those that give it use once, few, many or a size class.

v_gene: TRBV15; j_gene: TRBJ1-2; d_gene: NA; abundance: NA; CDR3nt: TGTGCCACCAGCAGAGGGGGAGATCCAGGGGTTCGGCGGTATGGCTACACCTTC; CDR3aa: CATSRGGDPGVRRYGYTF
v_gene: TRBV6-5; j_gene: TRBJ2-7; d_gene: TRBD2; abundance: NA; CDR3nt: TGTGCCAGCAGGTTAGCGGGAGGGCCGTACGAGCAGTACTTC; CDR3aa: CASRLAGGPYEQYF
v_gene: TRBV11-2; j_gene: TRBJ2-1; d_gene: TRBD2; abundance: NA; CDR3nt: TGTGCCAGCAGCTTAGTCTTTACTAGCGGGAGAGGAAATGAGCAGTTCTTC; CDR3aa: CASSLVFTSGRGNEQFF
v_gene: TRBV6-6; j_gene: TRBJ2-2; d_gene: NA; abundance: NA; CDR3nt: TGTGCCAGCAGTTTTGGGGAGCTGTTTTTT; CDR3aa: CASSFGELFF
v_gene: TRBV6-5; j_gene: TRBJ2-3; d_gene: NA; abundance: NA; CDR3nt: TGTGCCAGCAGTCACTACGGGGGTCCCCAGGTAAAGCAGTATTTT; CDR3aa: CASSHYGGPQVKQYF
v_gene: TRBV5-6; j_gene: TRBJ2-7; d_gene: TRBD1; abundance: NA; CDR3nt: TGTGCCAGCAGCTTTGGGACAGGTCTGAACGAGCAGTACTTC; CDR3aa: CASSFGTGLNEQYF
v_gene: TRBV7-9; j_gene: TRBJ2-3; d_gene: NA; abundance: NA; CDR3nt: TGTGCCAGCAGCTTTGGCCGTTCCACAGATACGCAGTATTTT; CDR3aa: CASSFGRSTDTQYF
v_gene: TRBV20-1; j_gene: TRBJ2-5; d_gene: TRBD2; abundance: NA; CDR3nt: TGCAGTGCTAGATCTGGTCTAGCGGGAGGAGAGACCCAGTACTTC; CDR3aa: CSARSGLAGGETQYF
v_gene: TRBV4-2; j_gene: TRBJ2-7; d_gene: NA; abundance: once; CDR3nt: TGTGCCAGCAGCCAAGATGAAGGCGGGCCTGGGTACGAGCAGTACTTC; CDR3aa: CASSQDEGGPGYEQYF
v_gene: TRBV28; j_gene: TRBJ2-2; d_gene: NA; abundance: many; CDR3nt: TGTGCCAGCAGTTTCCTCCGCGGGGAGCTGTTTTTT; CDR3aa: CASSFLRGELFF
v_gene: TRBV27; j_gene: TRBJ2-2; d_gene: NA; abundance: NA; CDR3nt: TGCGCCAGCAGTTGGGGGGCAGGGGAAACCGGGGAGCTGTTTTTT; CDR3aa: CASSWGAGETGELFF
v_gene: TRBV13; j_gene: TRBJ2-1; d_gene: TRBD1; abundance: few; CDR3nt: TGTGCCAGCAGCGGAATCACAGGGGCGGATGAGCAGTTCTTC; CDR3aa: CASSGITGADEQFF
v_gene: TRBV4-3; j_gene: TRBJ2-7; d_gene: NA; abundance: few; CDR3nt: TGCGCCAGCAGCCACTTGACGGGTGGGTACGAGCAGTACTTC; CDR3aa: CASSHLTGGYEQYF
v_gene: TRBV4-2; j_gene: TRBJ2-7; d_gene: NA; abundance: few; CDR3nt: TGTGCCAGCAGCCAAGTACTGGGGGTAGGGGACGAGCAGTACTTC; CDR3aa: CASSQVLGVGDEQYF
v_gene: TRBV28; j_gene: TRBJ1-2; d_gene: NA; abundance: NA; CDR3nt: TGTGCCAGCAGTTTAGTAAGAACCTATGGCTACACCTTC; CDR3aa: CASSLVRTYGYTF
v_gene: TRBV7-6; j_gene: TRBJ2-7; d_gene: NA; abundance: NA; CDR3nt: TGTGCCAGCAGCTTATACGGGCGCTCCTACGAGCAGTACTTC; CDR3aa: CASSLYGRSYEQYF
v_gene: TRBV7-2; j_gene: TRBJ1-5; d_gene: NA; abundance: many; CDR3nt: TGTGCCAGCAGCTTCGGTATCAGCAATCAGCCCCAGCATTTT; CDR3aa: CASSFGISNQPQHF
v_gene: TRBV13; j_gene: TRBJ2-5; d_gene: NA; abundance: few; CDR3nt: TGTGCCAGCAGCTTACACACCAAAGAGACCCAGTACTTC; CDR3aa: CASSLHTKETQYF
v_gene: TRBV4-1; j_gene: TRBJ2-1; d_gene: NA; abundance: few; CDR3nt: TGCGCCAGCAGCCCCAGGGAAATAGGGGACAATGAGCAGTTCTTC; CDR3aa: CASSPREIGDNEQFF
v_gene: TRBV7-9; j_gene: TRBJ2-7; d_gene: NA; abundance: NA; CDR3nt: TGTGCCAGCAGCGCCAAGGGGAATAACGAGCAGTACTTC; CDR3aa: CASSAKGNNEQYF
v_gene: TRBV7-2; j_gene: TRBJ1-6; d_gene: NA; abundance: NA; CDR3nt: TGTGCCAGCAGCTCACACGTAACACCCAATTCACCCCTCCACTTT; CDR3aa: CASSSHVTPNSPLHF
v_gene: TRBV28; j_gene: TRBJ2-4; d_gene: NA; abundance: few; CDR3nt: TGTGCCAGCAGTTCGGTCAGCAAGGACATTCAGTACTTC; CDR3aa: CASSSVSKDIQYF
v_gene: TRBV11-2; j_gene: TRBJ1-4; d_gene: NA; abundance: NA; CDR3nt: TGTGCCAGCAGCCGGGCCGGCGGCCCGAATGAAAAACTGGTTTTT; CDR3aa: CASSRAGGPNEKLVF
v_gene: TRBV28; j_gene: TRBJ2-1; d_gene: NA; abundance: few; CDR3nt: TGTGCCAGCAGGAAAGCCCCCTACCAGATTAACAATGAGCAGTTCTTC; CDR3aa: CASRKAPYQINNEQFF
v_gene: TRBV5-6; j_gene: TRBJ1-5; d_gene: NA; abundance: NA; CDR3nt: TGTGCCAGCAGCTTGTGGGCAGCGTCTTATAGCAATCAGCCCCAGCATTTT; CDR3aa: CASSLWAASYSNQPQHF
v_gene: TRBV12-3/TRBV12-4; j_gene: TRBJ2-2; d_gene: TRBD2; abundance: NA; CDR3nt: TGTGCCACTCCATCGACTAGCGGAAAACCTAGGGGAACCGGGGAGCTGTTTTTT; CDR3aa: CATPSTSGKPRGTGELFF
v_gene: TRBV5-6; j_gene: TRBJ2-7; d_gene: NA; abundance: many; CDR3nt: TGCGCCAGCAGCCCGACAGGCCCCTACGAGCAGTACTTC; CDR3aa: CASSPTGPYEQYF
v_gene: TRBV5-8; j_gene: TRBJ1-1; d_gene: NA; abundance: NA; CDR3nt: TGTGCCAGCAGCCCGGACCGGGCGAACACTGAAGCTTTCTTT; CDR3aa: CASSPDRANTEAFF
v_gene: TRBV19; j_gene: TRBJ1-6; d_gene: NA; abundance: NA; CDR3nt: TGTGCCAGTACCTCTCGGGGGTATCGCTCACCCCTCCACTTT; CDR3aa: CASTSRGYRSPLHF
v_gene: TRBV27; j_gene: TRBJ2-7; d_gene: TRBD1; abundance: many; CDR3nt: TGTGCCAGCGGGACAGGGGTTTACGAGCAGTACTTC; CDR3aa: CASGTGVYEQYF
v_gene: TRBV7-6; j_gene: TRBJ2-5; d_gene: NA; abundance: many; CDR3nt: TGTGCCAGCAGCTTTATGGCAGAGCCGAAAGAGACCCAGTACTTC; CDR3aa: CASSFMAEPKETQYF
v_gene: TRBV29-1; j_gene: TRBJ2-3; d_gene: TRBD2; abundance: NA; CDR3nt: TGCAGCGTTTCTAGCGGGGGGGGGACAGATACGCAGTATTTT; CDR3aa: CSVSSGGGTDTQYF
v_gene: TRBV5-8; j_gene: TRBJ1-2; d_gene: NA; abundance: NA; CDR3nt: TGTGCCAGCAGCTTCGGGCCTCCTAACTATGGCTACACCTTC; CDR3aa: CASSFGPPNYGYTF
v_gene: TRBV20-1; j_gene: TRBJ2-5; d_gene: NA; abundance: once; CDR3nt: TGCAGTGCTAGAGATCCGTCGGGGTCGGGCCAAGAGACCCAGTACTTC; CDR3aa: CSARDPSGSGQETQYF
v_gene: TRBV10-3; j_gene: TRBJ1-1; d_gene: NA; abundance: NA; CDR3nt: TGTGCCATCAGTGAGTTCGGAACAGGGTTGAACACTGAAGCTTTCTTT; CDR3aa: CAISEFGTGLNTEAFF
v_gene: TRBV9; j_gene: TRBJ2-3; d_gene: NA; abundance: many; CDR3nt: TGTGCCAGCAGCGTGGACTACGATACGCAGTATTTT; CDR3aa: CASSVDYDTQYF
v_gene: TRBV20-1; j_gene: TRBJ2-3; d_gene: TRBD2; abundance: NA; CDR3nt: TGCAGTGCTAGGTTTCTAGCGGCCTCTAGCACAGATACGCAGTATTTT; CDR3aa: CSARFLAASSTDTQYF
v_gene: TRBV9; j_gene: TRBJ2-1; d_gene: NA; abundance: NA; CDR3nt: TGTGCCAGCAGCGCGGGATCCAATAGGGAGCAGTTCTTC; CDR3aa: CASSAGSNREQFF
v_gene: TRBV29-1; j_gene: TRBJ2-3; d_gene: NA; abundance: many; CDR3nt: TGCAGCGCCACTACAGGGTACCTCACAGATACGCAGTATTTT; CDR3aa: CSATTGYLTDTQYF
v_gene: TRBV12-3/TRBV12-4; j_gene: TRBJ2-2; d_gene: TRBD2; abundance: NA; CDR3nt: TGTGCCAGCAGCCCAGGACTAGCGGATTACACCGGGGAGCTGTTTTTT; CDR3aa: CASSPGLADYTGELFF
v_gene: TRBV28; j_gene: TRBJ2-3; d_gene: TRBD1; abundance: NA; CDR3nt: TGTGCCAGCAAACAACCGGGACAGGGTTTCACAGATACGCAGTATTTT; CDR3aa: CASKQPGQGFTDTQYF
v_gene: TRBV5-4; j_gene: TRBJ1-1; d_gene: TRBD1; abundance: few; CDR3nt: TGTGCCAGCAGCGCGGGACAGGTAAACACTGAAGCTTTCTTT; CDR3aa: CASSAGQVNTEAFF
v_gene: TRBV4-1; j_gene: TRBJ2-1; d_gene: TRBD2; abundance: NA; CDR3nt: TGCGCCAGCAGCCAAGACAAGGCTAGCGGGATCTACAATGAGCAGTTCTTC; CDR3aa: CASSQDKASGIYNEQFF
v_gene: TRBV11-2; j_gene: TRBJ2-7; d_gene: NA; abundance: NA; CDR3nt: TGTGCCAGCAGCTTAGAGGTAGGCTCCTACGAGCAGTACTTC; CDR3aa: CASSLEVGSYEQYF
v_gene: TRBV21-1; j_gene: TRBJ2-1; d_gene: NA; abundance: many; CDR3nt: TGTGCCAGCACCACGGGACTAGCGGGTAATGAGCAGTTCTTC; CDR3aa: CASTTGLAGNEQFF
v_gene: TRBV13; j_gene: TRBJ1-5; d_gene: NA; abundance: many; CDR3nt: TGTGCCAGCACCAAGGGGAATCAGCCCCAGCATTTT; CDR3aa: CASTKGNQPQHF
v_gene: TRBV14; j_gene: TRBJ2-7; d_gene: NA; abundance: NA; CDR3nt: TGTGCCAGCAGCCATCTAGGGGACTCCTACGTGCAGGACTTC; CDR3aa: CASSHLGDSYVQDF
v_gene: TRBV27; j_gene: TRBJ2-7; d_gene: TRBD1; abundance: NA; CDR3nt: TGTACCAGCAGTTCTGGACAGGGGAGGTACGAGCAGTACTTC; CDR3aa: CTSSSGQGRYEQYF
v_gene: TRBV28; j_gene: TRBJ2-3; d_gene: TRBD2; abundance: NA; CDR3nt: TGTGCCAGCAGTCCCAGGACTAGCGGGAGTGTGGGCACAGATACGCAGTATTTT; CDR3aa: CASSPRTSGSVGTDTQYF
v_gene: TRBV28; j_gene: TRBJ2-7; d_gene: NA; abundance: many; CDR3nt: TGTGCCAGCAGTTTATGGGGAAACGAGCAGTACTTC; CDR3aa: CASSLWGNEQYF
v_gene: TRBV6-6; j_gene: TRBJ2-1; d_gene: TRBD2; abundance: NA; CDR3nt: TGTGCCAGCAGTTACTCGCTAGCGGCACACAATGAGCAGTTCTTC; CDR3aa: CASSYSLAAHNEQFF
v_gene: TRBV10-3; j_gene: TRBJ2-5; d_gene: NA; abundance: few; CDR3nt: TGTGCCATCAGTGAGCCGGACAGTCAAGAGACCCAGTACTTC; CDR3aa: CAISEPDSQETQYF
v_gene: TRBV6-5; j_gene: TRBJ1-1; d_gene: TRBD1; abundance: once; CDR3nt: TGTGCCAGCAGTTACGGGACAGGGCCCGCTGAAGCTTTCTTT; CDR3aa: CASSYGTGPAEAFF
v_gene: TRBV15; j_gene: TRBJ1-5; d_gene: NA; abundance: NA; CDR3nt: TGTGCCGCCAGCCGGGACACGGGAATCAATCAGCCCCAGCATTTT; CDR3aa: CAASRDTGINQPQHF